These 9 T cell receptor beta chains were all obtained from the same sample, sequenced in a study of monozygotic twins with inflammatory bowel disease. For each CDR3 protein, TCRdb gives one entry from its re-call of the 5' RACE reads, without DNA. The table lists some 400,000 distinct CDR3 sequences. Sequences were obtained from blood. Receptor source: a human donor with ulcerative colitis or Crohn's disease, or a healthy co-twin of an affected twin (not recorded which).

V usage is TRBV7-2 and J usage is TRBJ2-1; with no DNA, the TCRdb D assignment of TRBD1 cannot be verified. The CDR3 is 15 amino acids. Germline CDR1 and CDR2: SGHTA and FQGNSA. The CDR3 protein is CASSFRVDDFNEQFF.

The rearrangement links TRBV28 to TRBJ2-7; TCRdb's D call, TRBD2, is unchecked because there is no DNA. CDR1 is MDHEN and CDR2 is SYDVKM in the germline V gene. CDR3 length: 17 residues. CDR3 loop: CASSLWGLLAGIYEQYF.

This chain uses TRBV6-2 or TRBV6-3 with TRBJ2-5; TCRdb returns TRBD2, unconfirmable since there is no DNA. Germline lookup yields CDR1 MNHEY and CDR2 SVGEGT. The CDR3 has 16 amino acids. Here the CDR3 reads CASSYSPGTRRETQYF.

The chain employs TRBV20-1 and TRBJ2-1. Germline assignment: CDR1 DFQATT and CDR2 SNEGSKA (reference sequence). This CDR3 comprises 14 residues. The CDR3 loop reads CSAHSGKAYNEQFF.

The V gene is TRBV7-9, the J gene TRBJ1-6. The length of the CDR3 is 14 residues. Germline CDR1 reads SEHNR; CDR2 reads FQNEAQ (reference sequence). This CDR3 reads CASSLTFGDSPLHF.

The gene calls are TRBV6-5 and TRBJ1-2. The CDR3 length is 15 residues. CDR1 is MNHEY, CDR2 SVGAGI, per germline. The CDR3 loop is CASSFNSGNWEGYTF.

J is TRBJ2-1 and V is TRBV5-6; lacking DNA, the TRBD1 call made by TCRdb goes unchecked. The CDR3 extends over 16 amino acids. Germline V lookup: CDR1 SGHDT, CDR2 YYEEEE. The CDR3 is CASSLASSGGTNEQFF.

The J gene is TRBJ1-1, the V gene TRBV5-4. The CDR3 loop spans 16 amino acids. Germline lookup yields CDR1 SGHNT and CDR2 YYREEE (reference sequence). The CDR3 sequence: CASSPLPWASNTEAFF.

This rearrangement joins TRBV3-1 to TRBJ1-1. CDR3 length: 13 amino acids. Germline V gene data show CDR1 as LGHDT and CDR2 as YNNKEL (reference sequence). The CDR3 is CASSQGAVVEAFF.